The following is a TCR beta chain sequence with its context. The target antigen is unknown. Profiled with immunoSEQ multiplex PCR; TCRdb holds only in-frame clones, not every one. The profile shows roughly 110,000 clones, around 92% of them singletons. Pooled samples include second doses given at about 4 or 12 weeks. The CDR3 contains 18 residues. Germline V gene sequence: CDR1 DFQATT, CDR2 SNEGSKA (reference sequence). Trimming at V came to 3 bases and at J to 5 bases, leaving 21 bases not matched to a gene. This sample was included in a study of T cell responses to AZD1222 COVID-19 vaccine. Points from the study as a whole: All repertoire sampling was performed exclusively after the peak T cell response. Vaccination with two AZD1222 doses was followed by a rise in Spike-specific TCR breadth and depth. The donor cohort was predominantly white British with a female majority, and clonal diversity may have been underestimated.

V gene TRBV20-1 combines with J gene TRBJ2-5, with TRBD2 identical over 7 bases. Sample: peripheral blood, taken 28 days after the second AZD1222 dose. The receptor was isolated from an adult who received the AZD1222 COVID-19 vaccine. CDR3 protein: CSASGAGTKNLIVETQYF. The DNA of the CDR3 is TGCAGTGCTAGTGGCGCCGGGACTAAAAATTTGATTGTCGAGACCCAGTACTTC.